These 16 T cell receptor beta chains share one sample of origin, sequenced in a study of T cells in Graves' hyperthyroidism and ophthalmopathy. Amplification of TCR beta CDR3 regions was performed using RNA transcripts as template. HTBI primers were employed in a first-round RT-PCR of the TCR CDR3. TCRdb used MiXCR to reprocess the multiplex PCR reads, holding one entry per CDR3 protein. The repertoire holds 600,000 or so distinct CDR3 sequences, with about 14% as singletons. Sequencing was performed on blood. All receptors derive from a woman in her 50s with Graves' ophthalmopathy.

This clonotype was counted at least ten times. This chain links TRBV11-2 with TRBJ2-2; D not resolved. V gave up 1 base and J gave up 7 bases, with 10 bases separating them. The V gene's germline CDR1 is SGHAT and CDR2 FQNNGV. The CDR3 runs to 14 residues. This CDR3 reads CASSLVLGVGELFF. Written as DNA, the CDR3 is TGTGCCAGCAGCTTAGTACTTGGTGTCGGGGAGCTGTTTTTT.

This clonotype was seen ten or more times. The chain employs TRBV28 and TRBJ2-4; TRBD2 matches at 8 bases. The V gene's germline CDR1 is MDHEN and CDR2 SYDVKM. The CDR3 totals 13 residues. V lost 3 bases, J lost 6 bases, and 1 base stayed unmatched. The CDR3 nucleotides read TGTGCCAGCAGTTTGCGGGGGGCAAACATTCAGTACTTC. It is translated as CASSLRGANIQYF.

V is TRBV30 and J is TRBJ2-2; tentatively, D is TRBD1 (6 bases). Trimming removed 4 bases from V and 2 bases from J, with 11 bases in between. The CDR3 covers 14 residues. From germline, CDR1 is GTSNPN and CDR2 SVGIG (reference sequence). Here the CDR3 reads CAWKEGVNTGELFF. The CDR3 bases are TGTGCCTGGAAAGAGGGGGTAAACACCGGGGAGCTGTTTTTT.

This clonotype showed up just a few times. V is TRBV12-3 or TRBV12-4 and J is TRBJ1-2, with D hard to call. The V end was cut by 3 bases, the J end by 2 bases, with 7 bases between. The CDR3 contains 13 residues. CDR3 bases: TGTGCCAGCAGTTTTGGCAGGAACTATGGCTACACCTTC. This sequence encodes CASSFGRNYGYTF.

This clonotype has ten or more counts. The chain employs TRBV3-1 and TRBJ1-1, with D perhaps matching TRBD1 (6 bases). V was pared by 1 base and J by 9 bases, with 21 bases between. CDR1 and CDR2 from the germline V gene are LGHDT and YNNKEL (reference sequence). The CDR3 consists of 16 residues. Here the CDR3 reads CASSQVVTGRYNQAFF. DNA of the CDR3: TGTGCCAGCAGCCAAGTGGTAACAGGGCGCTACAATCAAGCTTTCTTT.

The V and J genes are TRBV30 and TRBJ2-4; 8 nucleotides align to TRBD2. Germline assignment: CDR1 GTSNPN and CDR2 SVGIG (reference sequence). V trimming: 0 bases; J trimming: 7 bases; junction bases outside the gene matches: 8. This CDR3 comprises 15 residues. The CDR3 region is CAWSVLLAGHNIQYF. DNA of the CDR3: TGTGCCTGGAGTGTACTGCTAGCGGGTCATAACATTCAGTACTTC.

This clonotype was counted ten times or more. This sequence joins TRBV7-9 and TRBJ2-7; D is perhaps TRBD1 (6 bases). The length of the CDR3 is 15 residues. The V end was cut by 1 base, the J end by 1 base, with 11 bases between. The V gene's germline CDR1 is SEHNR and CDR2 FQNEAQ (reference sequence). CDR3 nucleotide sequence: TGTGCCAGCAGCTTAGAACAGGGCGCTTCCTACGAGCAGTACTTC. It codes for CASSLEQGASYEQYF. The whole variable domain, remainder taken from reference TRBV7-9 and TRBJ2-7, is DTGVSQNPRHKITKRGQNVTFRCDPISEHNRLYWYRQTLGQGPEFLTYFQNEAQLEKSRLLSDRFSAERPKGSFSTLEIQRTEQGDSAMYLCASSLEQGASYEQYFGPGTRLTVT.

This clonotype was observed many times. The chain's CDR3 is CASSDSPTYGYTF. CDR3 nucleotides: TGTGCCAGCAGTGACAGCCCCACCTATGGCTACACCTTC. The chain uses TRBV12-3 or TRBV12-4 and TRBJ1-2; perhaps TRBD1 as D (5 bases). V was clipped by 5 bases and J by 4 bases, with 11 bases between them. CDR3 length equals 13 residues.

This clonotype showed up many times. The chain employs TRBV5-1 and TRBJ2-1; 7 bases agree with TRBD2. The trim removed 4 bases at V and 3 bases at J, leaving 7 bases unmatched. Germline V gene lookup returns CDR1 SGHRS and CDR2 YFSETQ. This CDR3 is built from 15 residues. CDR3 bases: TGCGCCAGCAGCAGCCGGGACTACATCTACAATGAGCAGTTCTTC. Translated, it gives CASSSRDYIYNEQFF.

The chain employs TRBV5-1 and TRBJ2-3; 7 nucleotides agree with TRBD1. The V gene's germline CDR1 is SGHRS and CDR2 YFSETQ. CDR3 length: 13 residues. V shed 8 bases and J 2 bases; nucleotides not matched to a gene: 5. CDR3 nucleotides: TGCGCCAGTTTTGGACAGGACACAGATACGCAGTATTTT. Amino acid sequence: CASFGQDTDTQYF.

This clonotype was counted ten times or more. The chain combines TRBV19 with TRBJ1-5; tentative D call: TRBD1 (5 bases). The CDR3 covers 15 residues. Germline V gene sequence: CDR1 LNHDA, CDR2 SQIVND (reference sequence). V lost 7 bases, J lost 1 base, and 14 bases lay in between. The CDR3 region is CASNPWWDSNQPQHF. DNA of the CDR3: TGTGCCAGTAACCCATGGTGGGACAGCAATCAGCCCCAGCATTTT.

The V call is TRBV4-2, the J call TRBJ2-6, with D perhaps TRBD2 (5 bases). Trimming removed 3 bases from V and 0 bases from J, with 6 bases in between. Germline CDR1 reads LGHNA; CDR2 reads YNFKEQ. This CDR3 contains 15 residues. The CDR3: CASSHGLSGANVLTF. In DNA, the CDR3 is TGTGCCAGCAGCCACGGACTCTCTGGGGCCAACGTCCTGACTTTC.

This clonotype was counted at least ten times. The chain is built from TRBV5-1 and TRBJ2-5; 8 bases map to TRBD1. CDR3 length: 15 residues. Germline V lookup: CDR1 SGHRS, CDR2 YFSETQ. With 4 bases clipped from V and 1 base from J, the junction kept 6 bases outside the gene matches. The CDR3 region is CASSIDRGLQETQYF. The DNA of the CDR3 is TGCGCCAGCAGCATTGACAGGGGCCTCCAAGAGACCCAGTACTTC.

The chain is built from TRBV29-1 and TRBJ2-7, with 10 bases matching TRBD2. V shed 6 bases, J shed 2 bases, and the junction held 10 bases outside the gene matches. CDR1 SQVTM and CDR2 ANQGSEA come from the germline V gene. CDR3 length equals 15 residues. CDR3: CSVEPIAGGPYEQYF. As DNA, the CDR3 is TGCAGCGTGGAACCTATAGCGGGAGGCCCCTACGAGCAGTACTTC.

The chain carries TRBV6-5 and TRBJ2-3; no reliable D call. The CDR3 loop spans 14 amino acids. Germline CDR1 is MNHEY and CDR2 is SVGAGI. Trimming pared 0 bases from V and 2 bases from J, leaving 6 bases between. The CDR3 DNA follows: TGTGCCAGCAGTTACTCGTTCGTCACAGATACGCAGTATTTT. Amino acid sequence: CASSYSFVTDTQYF.

A few counts support this clonotype. This chain connects TRBV4-2 to TRBJ1-4, with a weak D call TRBD1 (6 bases). This CDR3 has 16 amino acids. Germline CDR1 and CDR2: LGHNA and YNFKEQ. Trimming took off 4 bases at V and 0 bases at J, with 12 bases between the two ends. The CDR3 protein is CASSRTGRATNEKLFF. Here the CDR3 DNA reads TGTGCCAGCAGCCGAACAGGGAGAGCAACTAATGAAAAACTGTTTTTT.